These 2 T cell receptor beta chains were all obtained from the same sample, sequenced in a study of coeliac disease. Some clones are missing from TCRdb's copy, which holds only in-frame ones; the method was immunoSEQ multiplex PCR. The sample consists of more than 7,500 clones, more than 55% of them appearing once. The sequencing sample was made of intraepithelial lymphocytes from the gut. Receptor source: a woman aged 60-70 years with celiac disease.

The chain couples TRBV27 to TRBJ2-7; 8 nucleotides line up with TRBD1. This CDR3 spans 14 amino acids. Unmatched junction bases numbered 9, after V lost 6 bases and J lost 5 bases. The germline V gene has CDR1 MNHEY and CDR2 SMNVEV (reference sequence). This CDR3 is CASSPTGGLHEQYF. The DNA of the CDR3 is TGTGCCAGCAGCCCCACAGGGGGATTACACGAGCAGTACTTC.

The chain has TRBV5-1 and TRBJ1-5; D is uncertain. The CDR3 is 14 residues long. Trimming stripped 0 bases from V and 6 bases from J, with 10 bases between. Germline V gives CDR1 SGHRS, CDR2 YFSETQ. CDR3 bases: TGCGCCAGCAGCTTGGAAGGAGGAGGTCAGCCCCAGCATTTT. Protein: CASSLEGGGQPQHF.